This T cell receptor beta chain stems from a study of post-analysis software for immune sequencing data. Looking at the study overall: As for disease course, relapsing-remitting, secondary progressive and progressive-relapsing multiple sclerosis were all included. Notes on the study in general: There were roughly 5 TRBV segments more frequent in patients than controls, and TRBV5-6, TRBV5-1 and TRBV20-1 were among them. F-measure co-clustering was strong for batch-matched samples. A significant reduction in normalized Chao1 diversity was observed in multiple sclerosis patients versus controls.

Prepared libraries of TCR beta cDNA carried unique molecular identifiers. Starting from approximately 0.95 to 9.8 million T cells, the study yielded roughly 0.5 million cDNA molecules. TCRdb re-derived calls from the PCR reads in MiXCR, one entry per CDR3 protein. The sample holds roughly 540,000 distinct CDR3 sequences; roughly 34% are singletons and the top ten take approximately 6%. Losses at the gene ends were 4 bases for V and 0 bases for J; bases not matched to a gene: 13. Per the germline V gene, CDR1 is ENHRY and CDR2 is SYGVKD. The CDR3 is 18 amino acids. A remark on this clonotype: What it binds is unknown.

Material for sequencing was blood. This TCR was sampled from a girl aged 2 to 17 with multiple sclerosis. This chain links TRBV10-3 with TRBJ2-5, with 8 bases lining up with TRBD2. The CDR3 here is CAISAGVGAGAYQETQYF. The CDR3 region has the DNA TGTGCCATCAGTGCTGGGGTAGGAGCGGGGGCATACCAAGAGACCCAGTACTTC.